This entry lists 28 T cell receptor beta chains sequenced from one sample in a study of CDR3 diversity in severe acne. Each CDR3 protein gets one entry after TCRdb re-called the PCR reads with MiXCR. The data contain roughly 93,000 distinct CDR3 sequences, 45% to 50% of them singletons. Input material: blood. The origin of the receptors is a male donor with severe acne vulgaris.

V gene TRBV20-1 combines with J gene TRBJ2-3; 15 bases match TRBD2. This CDR3 contains 18 residues. CDR1 and CDR2 from the germline V gene are DFQATT and SNEGSKA (reference sequence). Trimming at V came to 0 bases and at J to 2 bases, leaving 6 bases not matched to a gene. The chain's CDR3 is CSARESGLAGGATDTQYF. CDR3 coding DNA: TGCAGTGCTAGAGAATCGGGACTAGCGGGAGGCGCCACAGATACGCAGTATTTT.

The chain couples TRBV7-9 to TRBJ2-5; D not resolved. This CDR3 is built from 14 residues. Germline values: CDR1 SEHNR, CDR2 FQNEAQ (reference sequence). V was shortened by 5 bases and J by 2 bases, with 12 bases between the two germline ends. The CDR3 reads CASSVEPGQETQYF. The CDR3 DNA reads TGTGCCAGCAGCGTAGAACCCGGGCAAGAGACCCAGTACTTC.

The V call is TRBV6-1, the J call TRBJ1-5; 7 bases map to TRBD1. The CDR3 is 13 residues long. The J segment lost 7 bases and the V segment lost 10 bases, leaving 10 bases of the junction unmatched. Germline V CDR1 and CDR2: MNHNS, SASEGT. CDR3 sequence (DNA): TGTGCCACTCATCAAGGGGGCCGGCAGCCCCAGCATTTT. Amino acids: CATHQGGRQPQHF.

Regarding this clonotype: This could be a read error, since a much larger clone is one nucleotide away. The rearrangement links TRBV4-1 to TRBJ2-3, with 8 bases aligning to TRBD2. V lost 4 bases to trimming and J lost 6 bases; unmatched junction nucleotides: 3. In germline, CDR1 is MGHRA, CDR2 YSYEKL. This CDR3 contains 13 residues. DNA for the CDR3: TGCGCCAGCAGCCTGGGACTAGTGGATACGCAGTATTTT. It yields the protein CASSLGLVDTQYF.

Details on this clonotype: It may be a read error: a sequence one base away is much more abundant. The chain couples TRBV5-6 to TRBJ2-5; 8 bases match TRBD1. Per germline, CDR1 SGHDT and CDR2 YYEEEE. The V segment lost 0 bases and the J segment 5 bases; nucleotides outside the gene matches: 12. The CDR3 runs 17 residues. The CDR3 here is CASSLAGAGGRGETQYF. In DNA, the CDR3 is TGTGCCAGCAGCTTGGCCGGGGCAGGGGGCAGGGGGGAGACCCAGTACTTC.

Points on this clonotype: A much larger clone lies one base from this, so it may be a read error. The V call is TRBV7-2, the J call TRBJ2-3; no definite D call. Per the germline V gene, CDR1 is SGHTA and CDR2 is FQGNSA. The CDR3 length is 19 residues. DNA for the CDR3: TGTGCCAGCGGCTTATCGTCACTTCCCGATCTTACTAGCACAGATACGCAGTATTTT. Translation gives CASGLSSLPDLTSTDTQYF. Full variable domain (missing parts from reference TRBV7-2 and TRBJ2-3): GAGVSQSPSNKVTEKGKDVELRCDPISGHTALYWYRQSLGQGLEFLIYFQGNSAPDKSGLPSDRFSAERTGGSVSTLTIQRTQQEDSAVYLCASGLSSLPDLTSTDTQYFGPGTRLTVL.

CDR3 in DNA: TGTGCCAGCAGCCTCGGGACAGGGGGGGGAGATACGCAGTATTTT. Translation gives CASSLGTGGGDTQYF. The J gene is TRBJ2-3, the V gene TRBV7-3, with 11 bases fitting TRBD1. Looked up from germline, CDR1 is SGHTA and CDR2 is FQGTGA. J was trimmed by 5 bases and V by 5 bases; bases with no gene match: 6. The CDR3 covers 15 residues.

The rearrangement uses TRBV20-1 and TRBJ2-3; 11 bases align to TRBD2. The V gene end was trimmed by 5 bases and the J gene end by 2 bases; junction bases not matched to a gene: 3. CDR1 and CDR2 (germline): DFQATT, SNEGSKA (reference sequence). The CDR3 extends over 14 amino acids. CDR3 sequence (DNA): TGCAGTGCTGGGACTAGCGGCTCCACAGATACGCAGTATTTT. Translated: CSAGTSGSTDTQYF.

A note on this clonotype: A much larger clonotype is one base distant, so this may be a read error. This rearrangement joins TRBV20-1 to TRBJ2-5; D assignment may be TRBD1 or TRBD2 (5 bases each). Germline-derived CDR1 and CDR2 are DFQATT and SNEGSKA (reference sequence). There are 13 residues in the CDR3. In DNA form, the CDR3 reads TGCAGTGCTAGACAGGGATTTAGGGAGACCCAGCACTTC. It codes for CSARQGFRETQHF.

This clonotype showed up many times. CDR3 region: CASSHLGQGKEQYF. The DNA of the CDR3 is TGCGCCAGCAGCCATCTGGGACAGGGAAAAGAGCAGTACTTC. The chain carries TRBV4-1 and TRBJ2-7; 9 bases line up with TRBD1. Germline V gives CDR1 MGHRA, CDR2 YSYEKL. V dropped 3 bases and J dropped 7; count of bases not matched to a gene: 7. This CDR3 contains 14 residues.

About this clonotype: This may come from a read error, since a much larger clone is one base off. The chain carries TRBV20-1 and TRBJ2-6; 9 nucleotides match TRBD1. This CDR3 is 16 amino acids long. Per germline, CDR1 DFQATT and CDR2 SNEGSKA (reference sequence). The chain's CDR3 is CGATGTGKPGANVLTF. The CDR3 bases are TGCGGTGCAACCGGGACAGGGAAACCTGGGGCCAACGTCCTGACTTTC.

This clonotype was picked up a small number of times. This may be a read error, as it is one base from a much larger clone. Because it lacks the conserved phenylalanine or tryptophan at the end, this CDR3 is likely a read error. The DNA is omitted, as the CDR3 cannot be located on it reliably, and the CDR3 follows TCRdb's listing. The chain links TRBV5-1 to TRBJ2-7. The CDR3 is 8 amino acids in total, end residues counted. Germline assignment: CDR1 SGHRS and CDR2 YFSETQ. CDR3 loop: CANSLAVI.

This clonotype was recorded at least ten times. The CDR3 protein is CASGSGPSYEQYF. CDR3 DNA sequence: TGTGCCAGCGGGAGTGGCCCCTCCTACGAGCAGTACTTC. J is TRBJ2-7 and V is TRBV9, with a tentative D call TRBD2 (5 bases). This CDR3 is 13 amino acids long. Germline CDR1 SGDLS, CDR2 YYNGEE. With 7 bases removed from V and 0 bases from J, the gap between germline ends came to 11 bases.

This clonotype was seen ten or more times. V is TRBV10-2 and J is TRBJ2-7; no firm D call. Germline CDR1 is WSHSY and CDR2 is SAAADI. V gave up 3 bases and J gave up 3 bases, with 12 bases separating them. CDR3 length equals 14 residues. CDR3 protein: CASSEGQSGYEQYF. In nucleotides, the CDR3 is TGCGCCAGCAGTGAAGGCCAGTCGGGCTACGAGCAGTACTTC.

This clonotype was seen many times. V and J are TRBV5-4 and TRBJ2-7; D is ambiguous. Trimming took off 2 bases at V and 5 bases at J, with 11 bases between the two ends. Germline lookup yields CDR1 SGHNT and CDR2 YYREEE (reference sequence). CDR3 length: 13 amino acids. Here the CDR3 DNA reads TGTGCCAGCAGCTTCGTGGGTTCCGACGAGCAGTACTTC. Residues: CASSFVGSDEQYF.

V gene TRBV7-3 combines with J gene TRBJ2-6; 10 nucleotides agree with TRBD1. CDR3 length equals 18 residues. The trim removed 4 bases at V and 0 bases at J, leaving 6 bases unmatched. In germline, CDR1 is SGHTA, CDR2 FQGTGA. CDR3 bases: TGTGCCAGCAGCTACCGGGACAGGGGTGTCTCTGGGGCCAACGTCCTGACTTTC. Translation: CASSYRDRGVSGANVLTF.

The CDR3 coding sequence is TGCAGTGCTAGGAGGGGGGAGGTCCCTAGGTCATTCTTC. Residues: CSARRGEVPRSFF. The chain has TRBV20-1 and TRBJ2-1; D could derive from TRBD1 or TRBD2 (6 bases each). Germline V gene sequence: CDR1 DFQATT, CDR2 SNEGSKA (reference sequence). The CDR3 totals 13 residues. V was pared by 3 bases and J by 16 bases, with 22 bases between.

This clonotype was seen only a few times. This could be a read error, since a much larger clone is one nucleotide away. The chain has TRBV7-9 and TRBJ1-6; 10 bases line up with TRBD1. This CDR3 is 14 amino acids long. Germline CDR1 reads SEHNR; CDR2 reads FQNEAQ (reference sequence). In DNA form, the CDR3 reads TGTGCCGGCAGCCAGACAGGGGGCCTTTCACCCCTCCACTTT. Translated, it gives CAGSQTGGLSPLHF. The full variable domain, rest sourced from reference TRBV7-9 and TRBJ1-6, is DTGVSQNPRHKITKRGQNVTFRCDPISEHNRLYWYRQTLGQGPEFLTYFQNEAQLEKSRLLSDRFSAERPKGSFSTLEIQRTEQGDSAMYLCAGSQTGGLSPLHFGNGTRLTVT.

The V call is TRBV10-3, the J call TRBJ1-6, with D unclear. The length of the CDR3 is 14 residues. V shed 5 bases and J shed 0 bases, with 5 bases lying between them. The germline gives CDR1 ENHRY, CDR2 SYGVKD. This chain's CDR3 is CAISQSSYNSPLHF. The CDR3 DNA reads as TGTGCCATCAGTCAGAGCTCCTATAATTCACCCCTCCACTTT.

This clonotype was counted only a few times. An end of the junction differs from the germline gene, which may be a read error. The rearrangement uses TRBV28 and TRBJ1-1; D may be TRBD1 (6 bases). The germline V gene encodes CDR1 MDHEN and CDR2 SYDVKM. The CDR3 runs to 15 residues. In DNA form, the CDR3 reads TGTGTCAGCAATAAGATACAGGGTTTAATGGCTGAAGCTTTCTTT. This sequence encodes CVSNKIQGLMAEAFF.

In this sample, this clonotype turned up a few times. V gene TRBV12-5 combines with J gene TRBJ1-5; D not certain. The germline gives CDR1 LGHNT, CDR2 FRNRAP. CDR3 length: 13 amino acids. DNA of the CDR3: TGTGCCAGCAGTTTAGGACGCAATCAGCCCCAGCATTTT. Protein sequence: CASSLGRNQPQHF.

This clonotype came up a few times. With a much larger clone just one base away, this may be a read error. V usage is TRBV20-1 and J usage is TRBJ2-1, with D unresolved. With 3 bases removed from V and 6 bases from J, the gap between germline ends came to 6 bases. The germline V gene has CDR1 DFQATT and CDR2 SNEGSKA (reference sequence). CDR3 length: 11 residues. CDR3 DNA: TGCAGTGCTAGGAGGCCCAATGAGCAGTTCTTC. Its protein product is CSARRPNEQFF.

Many counts were recorded for this clonotype. The chain joins TRBV19 to TRBJ1-2; perhaps TRBD1 as D (6 bases). Germline V CDR1 and CDR2: LNHDA, SQIVND (reference sequence). The V end lost 3 bases, the J end lost 2 bases, and 13 bases lay between the germline ends. This CDR3 is built from 15 residues. CDR3 loop: CASSILLTGNYGYTF. The CDR3 nucleotides read TGTGCCAGTAGTATTCTCCTGACAGGAAACTATGGCTACACCTTC.

Only one count was recorded for this clonotype. The gene calls are TRBV14 and TRBJ2-7, with a tentative D call TRBD2 (5 bases). Deletions cut 0 bases from V and 5 bases from J, with 14 bases between. The CDR3 extends over 15 amino acids. Germline V lookup: CDR1 SGHDN, CDR2 FVKESK. DNA for the CDR3: TGTGCCAGCAGCCAAGATTACGGGATTGGAAACGAGCAGTACTTC. Translation gives CASSQDYGIGNEQYF.

Regarding this clonotype: A read error may account for a junction end that differs from germline. V and J are TRBV11-3 and TRBJ2-2, with D tentatively TRBD2 (5 bases). CDR3 size: 13 residues. Per germline, CDR1 SGHNT and CDR2 YENEEA. The CDR3 DNA reads TGTGCCAGCAGCCCTAGGCCGACCGGGGAGCTGCTTTTT. Its protein product is CASSPRPTGELLF.

The CDR3 DNA is TGTGCCACCAGTGAGGCCGATATAGCGGGAGCCTACAATGAGCAGTTCTTC. Translation: CATSEADIAGAYNEQFF. The V gene is TRBV24-1, the J gene TRBJ2-1, with TRBD2 matching over 9 bases. V shed 4 bases and J 2 bases; nucleotides not matched to a gene: 8. Germline V CDR1 and CDR2: KGHDR, SFDVKD. CDR3 length: 17 residues.

This clonotype was seen only a few times. V usage is TRBV5-8 and J usage is TRBJ1-5; the D gene is possibly TRBD1 (6 bases). CDR3 length: 19 amino acids. Between the trimmed V and J ends, which lost 3 bases and 0 bases, there was a span of 22 bases. Germline CDR1 reads SGHTS; CDR2 reads YDEGEE. The CDR3 protein is CASSSMREQGPYSNQPQHF. The CDR3 region has the DNA TGTGCCAGCAGCTCTATGAGGGAACAGGGCCCCTATAGCAATCAGCCCCAGCATTTT.

The chain has TRBV2 and TRBJ1-3, with a possible D match to TRBD1 (5 bases). V lost 4 bases and J lost 7, with 23 bases in between. Germline CDR1 reads SNHLY; CDR2 reads FYNNEI. This CDR3 spans 17 amino acids. CDR3 coding DNA: TGTGCCAGCAGTGTTGGTCGACAGCCAGCGAAAATCAACACCATATATTTT. Amino acid sequence: CASSVGRQPAKINTIYF.